Many counts were recorded for the clone carrying this T cell receptor beta chain. This specimen belongs to a study of molecular identifiers for immune sequencing clone quantification. Looked up from germline, CDR1 is MGHRA and CDR2 is YSYEKL. Trimming took 0 bases from V and 2 from J; bases not matched to a gene: 9. CDR3 length: 18 amino acids. TCRdb ran MiXCR on the PCR reads and lists one entry per CDR3 protein. The sample lists around 480,000 distinct CDR3 sequences; around a fifth were seen once. The sequenced material came from naive CD8+ T cells from blood, with Jurkat cell RNA spiked in. Subset meaning: FACS-sorted CD8+CD4-CCR7+CD45RA+ naive T cells. The chain uses TRBV4-1 and TRBJ1-1; TRBD1 matches at 10 bases. The sequence was obtained from a human donor in good health. Some libraries in this study had Jurkat cell RNA spiked in. The DNA for the CDR3 is TGCGCCAGCAGCCAAGACCCGGGACAGGGGCATGACAACACTGAAGCTTTCTTT. Protein product: CASSQDPGQGHDNTEAFF.